This T cell receptor beta chain was retrieved from a study of CD8+ T cells in alopecia areata. Study-wide results and limits: It was observed that many expanded lesional clones persisted in scalp and blood during tofacitinib.

Concerning this clone: Antigen: not known.

Extraction of RNA preceded its reverse transcription into cDNA, which served as the sequencing template. Clones were read by immunoSEQ multiplex PCR, and TCRdb kept only the in-frame ones, dropping some. The sample has some 200,000 clones; approximately 60% are singletons. The CDR3 is 13 amino acids. V shed 5 bases and J 2 bases; nucleotides not matched to a gene: 2. CDR1 and CDR2 from the germline V gene are MDHEN and SYDVKM. Treatment meaning: oral pan-JAK inhibitor, 5-10 mg twice daily. The clonotype comes from a human donor with alopecia areata. Here the sequenced sample was CD4+ T cells sorted from blood, taken at week 4, from a patient treated with tofacitinib. V is TRBV28 and J is TRBJ1-2; 7 bases match TRBD1. The CDR3 spells CASSAGQNYGYTF. The DNA of the CDR3 is TGTGCCAGCAGTGCGGGACAGAACTATGGCTACACCTTC.